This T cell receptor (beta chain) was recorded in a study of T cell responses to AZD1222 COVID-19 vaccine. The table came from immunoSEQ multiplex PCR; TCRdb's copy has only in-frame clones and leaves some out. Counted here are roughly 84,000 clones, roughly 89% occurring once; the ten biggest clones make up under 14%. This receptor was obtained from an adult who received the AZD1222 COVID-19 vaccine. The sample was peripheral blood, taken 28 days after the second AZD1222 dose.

For the CDR3, the DNA is TGCGCCAGCAGCGAGGGACAGGGGGCATATCAGCCCCAGCATTTT. This gives the protein CASSEGQGAYQPQHF. The chain has TRBV5-1 and TRBJ1-5; TRBD1 matches at 12 bases. After removal of 4 bases from V and 5 bases from J, the junction contained 4 bases not matched to a gene. This CDR3 contains 15 residues. CDR1 and CDR2 from the germline V gene are SGHRS and YFSETQ.